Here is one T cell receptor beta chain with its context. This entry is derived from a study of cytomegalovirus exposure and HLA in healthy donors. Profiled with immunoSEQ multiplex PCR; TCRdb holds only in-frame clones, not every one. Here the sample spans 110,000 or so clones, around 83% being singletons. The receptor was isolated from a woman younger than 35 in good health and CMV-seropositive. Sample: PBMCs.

CDR3 DNA sequence: TGCGCCAGCAGCCGTGGACTAGCTGGAAAATACAATGAGCAGTTCTTC. Translating gives CASSRGLAGKYNEQFF. The V gene is TRBV4-1, the J gene TRBJ2-1, with TRBD2 identical over 8 bases. This CDR3 spans 16 amino acids. Germline V gene sequence: CDR1 MGHRA, CDR2 YSYEKL. V gave up 4 bases and J gave up 4 bases; unmatched junction bases: 9.